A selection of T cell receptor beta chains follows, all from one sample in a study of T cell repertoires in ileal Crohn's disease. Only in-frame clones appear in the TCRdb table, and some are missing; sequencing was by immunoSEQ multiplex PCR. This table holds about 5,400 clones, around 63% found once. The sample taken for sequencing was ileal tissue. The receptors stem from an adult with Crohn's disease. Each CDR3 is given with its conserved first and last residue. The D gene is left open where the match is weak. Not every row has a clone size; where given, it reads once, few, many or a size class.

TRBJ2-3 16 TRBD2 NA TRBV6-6 TGTGCCAGCAGCCTCACTAGCGGGGTTACCACAGATACGCAGTATTTT CASSLTSGVTTDTQYF
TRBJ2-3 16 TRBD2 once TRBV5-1 TGTGCCAGCAGCTTGGATGCTAGCGGCACCACAGATACGCAGTATTTT CASSLDASGTTDTQYF
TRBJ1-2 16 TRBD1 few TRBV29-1 TGCAGCGTTGAAGTGGGGAGGGACAGGGCATTCGGCGGCTACACCTTC CSVEVGRDRAFGGYTF
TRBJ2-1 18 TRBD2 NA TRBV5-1 TGTGCCAGCAGCTTTGACCCGACTAGCGGGAGAGACTACAATGAGCAGTTCTTC CASSFDPTSGRDYNEQFF
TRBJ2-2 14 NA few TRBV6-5 TGTGCCAGCAGTGATGCGATGAACACCGGGGAGCTGTTTTTT CASSDAMNTGELFF
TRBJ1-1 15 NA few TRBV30 TGTGCCTGGAGTGTTATGTTGGGGGGTCGGACTGAAGCTTTCTTT CAWSVMLGGRTEAFF
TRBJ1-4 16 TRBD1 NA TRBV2 TGTGCCGCAGGAGAGAGGGGGCGGAGGGCTAATGAAAAACTGTTTTTT CAAGERGRRANEKLFF
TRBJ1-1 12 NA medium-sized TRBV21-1 TGTGCCAGTGCTACTAGGGGGCCTGAAGCTTTCTTT CASATRGPEAFF
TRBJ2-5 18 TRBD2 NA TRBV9 TGTGCCAGCAGCGCCTCTCGGGGGGTAGCGGGAGGGGGCGAGACCCAGTACTTC CASSASRGVAGGGETQYF
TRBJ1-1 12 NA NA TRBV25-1 TGTGCCAGCAGTGACAGAATGAATGAAGCTTTCTTT CASSDRMNEAFF
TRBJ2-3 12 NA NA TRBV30 TGTGCCTGGGGGGGGGCTAGAGATACGCAGTATTTT CAWGGARDTQYF
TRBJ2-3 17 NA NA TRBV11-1 TGTGCCAGCAGCTTAGCGCTTCAGGGTCTAGGGGCAGATACGCAGTATTTT CASSLALQGLGADTQYF
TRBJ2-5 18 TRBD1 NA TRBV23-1 TGCGCCAGCAGTCAGAAAAGGGGTGGGACAGGACATAAAGAGACCCAGTACTTC CASSQKRGGTGHKETQYF
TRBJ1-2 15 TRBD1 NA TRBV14 TGTGCCAGCAGCCCACAGGGGGCAACGGTCTATGGCTACACCTTC CASSPQGATVYGYTF
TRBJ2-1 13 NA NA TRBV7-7 TGTGCTAGCAGCCCGACGGTGCAGGGTGAGCAGTTCTTC CASSPTVQGEQFF
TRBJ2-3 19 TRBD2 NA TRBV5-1 TGCGCCAGCAGCACGCCGGGACTAGCGGGCCGACCACCCCCGGATACGCAGTATTTT CASSTPGLAGRPPPDTQYF
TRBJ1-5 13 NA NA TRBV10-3 TGTGCCATCAGTGAAGGAGGTTATCAGCCCCAGCATTTT CAISEGGYQPQHF
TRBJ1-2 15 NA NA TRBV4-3 TGCGCCAGCAGCCAAGGGCAGGGCGCCGGCAATGGCTACACCTTC CASSQGQGAGNGYTF